The T cell receptor beta chain under discussion was sequenced for a study of shared clonotypes between healthy human individuals. About the research overall: The donors, a couple of women and three men, were aged 18 to 49.

Comment on this clone: Its specificity is unknown.

TCRdb's table, derived via immunoSEQ multiplex PCR, lists solely in-frame clones and lacks some. The table shows 2 million to 2.5 million clones, with more than 85% occurring only once. General study points: Generation probabilities were higher for clonotypes shared across all four sorted-subset donors than for unshared ones. Owing to a small donor count, the genetic and exposure-history diversity represented was limited.

The clonotype originates from a man aged 18 to 30 in good health. Some clones in this sample may be carry-over from other donors' samples. The sequencing sample was made of naive CD4+ T cells from PBMCs. Subset in this sample: CD45RA+ positively selected.

The CDR3 spells CASNPSDTQETQYF. In nucleotides, the CDR3 is TGTGCCAGCAACCCCTCGGACACCCAAGAGACCCAGTACTTC. V usage is TRBV5-8 and J usage is TRBJ2-5, with TRBD1 as a possible D gene (5 bases). V lost 6 bases to trimming and J lost 1 base, with 13 bases between them. CDR3 length equals 14 residues. In germline, CDR1 is SGHTS, CDR2 YDEGEE.